The 27 T cell receptor beta chains reported below all come from one sample, sequenced in a study of shared T cell receptors in the human thymus. Profiled with immunoSEQ multiplex PCR; TCRdb holds only in-frame clones, not every one. The table has 650,000 to 950,000 clones, approximately 85% seen once. This sample was also put to use in a study of human thymus T cells.

Sample: thymocytes. These receptors were taken from a girl under three years old with a congenital heart defect.

The chain combines TRBV14 with TRBJ1-1; no reliable D call. The germline gives CDR1 SGHDN, CDR2 FVKESK. The CDR3 covers 16 residues. V was pared by 1 base and J by 1 base, with 13 bases between. CDR3 in amino acids: CASSQVNPPGNTEAFF. DNA for the CDR3: TGTGCCAGCAGCCAAGTGAACCCCCCGGGGAACACTGAAGCTTTCTTT.

J is TRBJ1-2 and V is TRBV2; D remains ambiguous. The germline gives CDR1 SNHLY, CDR2 FYNNEI. The CDR3 has 17 amino acids. Trimming shortened V by 3 bases and J by 5 bases, and 22 bases separated the two germline ends. CDR3 sequence reads: CASSEGSLGRKPYGYTF. Here the CDR3 DNA reads TGTGCCAGCAGTGAGGGGTCGCTTGGGAGGAAACCTTATGGCTACACCTTC.

V and J are TRBV5-6 and TRBJ1-1; a possible D gene is TRBD1 (5 bases). The germline gives CDR1 SGHDT, CDR2 YYEEEE. The CDR3 is 15 amino acids. V lost 4 bases, J lost 2 bases, and 15 bases lay in between. The CDR3 spells CASSPDPGINTEAFF. For the CDR3, the DNA is TGTGCCAGCAGCCCCGATCCAGGGATAAACACTGAAGCTTTCTTT.

This sequence joins TRBV27 and TRBJ1-1, with 8 bases aligning to TRBD1. Losses at the gene ends were 8 bases for V and 1 base for J; bases not matched to a gene: 9. Germline assignment: CDR1 MNHEY and CDR2 SMNVEV (reference sequence). The CDR3 extends over 15 amino acids. CDR3 region: CASQRQGTKNTEAFF. The CDR3, as DNA: TGTGCCAGCCAACGACAGGGGACTAAGAACACTGAAGCTTTCTTT.

The genes are TRBV5-6 and TRBJ1-2; TRBD1 matches 8 bases. V was pared by 4 bases and J by 8 bases, with 4 bases of the junction left unmatched. The CDR3 has 12 amino acids. From germline, CDR1 is SGHDT and CDR2 YYEEEE. DNA for the CDR3: TGTGCCAGCAGCCTACAGGGGGACGGCTACACCTTC. Translated, it gives CASSLQGDGYTF.

The gene calls are TRBV5-1 and TRBJ2-1; perhaps TRBD2 as D (6 bases). The CDR3 is 14 residues long. V gave up 4 bases and J gave up 9 bases, with 17 bases separating them. Germline V gives CDR1 SGHRS, CDR2 YFSETQ. This chain's CDR3 is CASSPEGREFEQFF. The CDR3 coding sequence is TGCGCCAGCAGCCCGGAGGGCCGGGAGTTTGAGCAGTTCTTC.

V usage is TRBV19 and J usage is TRBJ1-3; D not resolved. With 9 bases removed from V and 2 bases from J, the gap between germline ends came to 20 bases. Germline CDR1 reads LNHDA; CDR2 reads SQIVND (reference sequence). The CDR3 covers 16 residues. The CDR3 is CASNQTHTSAGNTIYF. The CDR3 nucleotides read TGTGCCAGCAATCAAACACACACCTCCGCTGGAAACACCATATATTTT.

There are a few counts of this clone. The rearrangement joins TRBV19 to TRBJ1-3; 9 bases are shared with TRBD1. The CDR3 is 18 amino acids. Germline CDR1 and CDR2: LNHDA and SQIVND (reference sequence). V trimming: 5 bases; J trimming: 3 bases; junction bases outside the gene matches: 14. Written as DNA, the CDR3 is TGTGCCAGTAGTCCTCCGAACCCACAGGGGGCCTTTGGAAACACCATATATTTT. This encodes CASSPPNPQGAFGNTIYF.

This clone was seen a few times. The V call is TRBV2, the J call TRBJ1-1; 7 nucleotides match TRBD1. This CDR3 is 16 amino acids long. Germline values: CDR1 SNHLY, CDR2 FYNNEI. Trimming removed 3 bases from V and 2 bases from J; junction bases left unmatched: 9. CDR3: CASSDFGGQLNTEAFF. In nucleotides, the CDR3 is TGTGCCAGCAGTGACTTCGGGGGACAGCTCAACACTGAAGCTTTCTTT.

This clone was observed a few times. The CDR3 reads CASSLGQGYATSRKLFF. As DNA, the CDR3 is TGTGCCAGCAGCCTGGGGCAGGGATATGCAACCAGTCGAAAACTGTTTTTT. The chain is built from TRBV28 and TRBJ1-4; possibly TRBD1 for D (5 bases). This CDR3 is 17 amino acids long. Germline values: CDR1 MDHEN, CDR2 SYDVKM. The V end lost 6 bases, the J end lost 10 bases, and 27 bases lay between the germline ends.

The rearrangement joins TRBV10-2 to TRBJ1-1; no firm D call. The CDR3 is 20 residues long. CDR1 and CDR2 from the germline V gene are WSHSY and SAAADI. Trimming stripped 0 bases from V and 0 bases from J, with 23 bases between. CDR3 protein: CASSESSTRHRENMNTEAFF. DNA for the CDR3: TGCGCCAGCAGTGAGTCGTCTACGCGACATCGGGAGAACATGAACACTGAAGCTTTCTTT.

This clone was observed a few times. This chain links TRBV4-2 with TRBJ2-2, with TRBD2 matching over 12 bases. V shed 0 bases and J 5 bases; nucleotides not matched to a gene: 13. Germline CDR1 is LGHNA and CDR2 is YNFKEQ. The CDR3 totals 20 residues. The CDR3 spells CASSQDLPSGGARRTGELFF. DNA of the CDR3: TGTGCCAGCAGCCAAGATTTACCTAGCGGGGGGGCCAGAAGGACCGGGGAGCTGTTTTTT.

This chain uses TRBV6-1 with TRBJ1-5, with D uncertain. The CDR3 totals 13 residues. V lost 6 bases, J lost 6 bases, and 12 bases lay in between. Germline V gene data show CDR1 as MNHNS and CDR2 as SASEGT. The CDR3 sequence is CASSVAGVQPQHF. The CDR3 bases are TGTGCCAGCAGCGTCGCCGGGGTTCAGCCCCAGCATTTT.

V is TRBV6-5 and J is TRBJ1-1; D not certain. Germline lookup yields CDR1 MNHEY and CDR2 SVGAGI. Between the trimmed V and J ends, which lost 8 bases and 3 bases, there was a span of 13 bases. This CDR3 comprises 13 residues. CDR3 sequence (DNA): TGTGCCAGCGCATCGCGGTGGGACACTGAAGCTTTCTTT. This gives the protein CASASRWDTEAFF.

This clone was detected a few times. The chain is built from TRBV2 and TRBJ1-2; possible D gene TRBD1, 5 bases. Trimming left V 5 bases short and J 2 bases short, with 6 bases between. The CDR3 sequence is 12 residues long. CDR1 and CDR2 (germline): SNHLY, FYNNEI. The CDR3 protein is CASSRQNYGYTF. The CDR3 nucleotides are TGTGCCAGCAGTCGACAGAACTATGGCTACACCTTC.

The genes are TRBV18 and TRBJ1-1, with 7 bases aligning to TRBD1. This CDR3 is built from 15 residues. The V gene's germline CDR1 is KGHSH and CDR2 LQKENI. V lost 2 bases and J lost 4; bases outside the gene matches: 7. The CDR3 here is CASSPSTGESTEAFF. CDR3 DNA: TGTGCCAGCTCACCATCCACAGGGGAATCCACTGAAGCTTTCTTT. Full variable domain (rest looked up from reference TRBV18 and TRBJ1-1): NAGVMQNPRHLVRRRGQEARLRCSPMKGHSHVYWYRQLPEEGLKFMVYLQKENIIDESGMPKERFSAEFPKEGPSILRIQQVVRGDSAAYFCASSPSTGESTEAFFGQGTRLTVV.

The CDR3 is CASSRISGGNDTDTQYF. As DNA, the CDR3 is TGTGCCAGCAGCCGTATTAGCGGGGGAAACGACACAGATACGCAGTATTTT. This chain joins TRBV5-6 and TRBJ2-3, with TRBD2 matching 9 bases. The germline CDR1 and CDR2 sequences are SGHDT and YYEEEE. This CDR3 has 17 amino acids. Losses at the gene ends were 4 bases for V and 2 bases for J; bases not matched to a gene: 11.

This chain joins TRBV10-2 and TRBJ1-1, with D hard to call. Trimming removed 4 bases at V and 5 bases at J, with 11 bases between. The germline CDR1 and CDR2 sequences are WSHSY and SAAADI. The CDR3 consists of 13 residues. CDR3 amino acids: CASSVDEATEAFF. The CDR3 nucleotides read TGCGCCAGCAGTGTGGATGAGGCGACTGAAGCTTTCTTT.

The rearrangement links TRBV28 to TRBJ2-7; tentative D call: TRBD1 (5 bases). The CDR3 spans 13 residues. V was cut by 4 bases and J by 3 bases, with 10 bases left in between. Germline V gene lookup returns CDR1 MDHEN and CDR2 SYDVKM. The CDR3 loop is CASSSRQHYEQYF. The CDR3 DNA reads as TGTGCCAGCAGTTCTCGACAGCACTACGAGCAGTACTTC.

This clone was seen a handful of times. The chain links TRBV5-4 to TRBJ2-7, with D tentatively TRBD1 (6 bases). V gave up 0 bases and J gave up 3 bases, with 16 bases separating them. CDR1 and CDR2 (germline): SGHNT, YYREEE (reference sequence). The CDR3 runs 16 residues. The CDR3, as DNA: TGTGCCAGCAGCTTGGCCACGGGCAGGGGAAACTACGAGCAGTACTTC. This gives the protein CASSLATGRGNYEQYF. Filled out from reference TRBV5-4 and TRBJ2-7, the complete variable domain reads ETGVTQSPTHLIKTRGQQVTLRCSSQSGHNTVSWYQQALGQGPQFIFQYYREEENGRGNFPPRFSGLQFPNYSSELNVNALELDDSALYLCASSLATGRGNYEQYFGPGTRLTVT.

This clone was seen more than once but under ten times. The chain employs TRBV27 and TRBJ1-4, with unresolved D. The CDR3 totals 13 residues. Trimming shortened V by 1 base and J by 7 bases, and 7 bases separated the two germline ends. Germline CDR1 reads MNHEY; CDR2 reads SMNVEV (reference sequence). The CDR3 DNA follows: TGTGCCAGCAGTTTATATCCAGGTGAAAAACTGTTTTTT. Translating gives CASSLYPGEKLFF.

This clone was seen only once. For the CDR3, the DNA is TGTGCCAGCAGCTCGCTTCTAGCCTACGAGCAGTACTTC. It yields the protein CASSSLLAYEQYF. The chain recombines TRBV7-2 with TRBJ2-7, with D unresolved. Germline assignment: CDR1 SGHTA and CDR2 FQGNSA. The ends were cut back, 4 bases at V and 2 bases at J, with 9 bases in the middle. This CDR3 comprises 13 residues.

This clone was seen only once. The rearrangement links TRBV7-2 to TRBJ1-2, with 9 bases matching TRBD1. CDR1 SGHTA and CDR2 FQGNSA come from the germline V gene. Trimming took 4 bases from V and 4 from J; bases not matched to a gene: 4. The CDR3 sequence is 14 residues long. The CDR3 loop is CASSWTGELYGYTF. The CDR3 nucleotides read TGTGCCAGCAGCTGGACAGGGGAACTCTATGGCTACACCTTC.

This chain connects TRBV2 to TRBJ1-2; weak D call: TRBD1 (6 bases). The CDR3 spans 15 residues. Germline loops: CDR1 SNHLY, CDR2 FYNNEI. Trimming left V 6 bases short and J 6 bases short, with 20 bases between. CDR3 sequence (DNA): TGTGCCAGCAGGGGGGCGGCTAGGCCCTCAAATGGCTACACCTTC. Amino acid sequence: CASRGAARPSNGYTF.

The sample holds a few counts of this clone. V gene TRBV14 combines with J gene TRBJ2-3; perhaps TRBD2 as D (7 bases). The CDR3 length is 17 residues. V lost 6 bases and J lost 6, with 25 bases in between. Germline V gene data show CDR1 as SGHDN and CDR2 as FVKESK. The CDR3 loop is CASRRFLGGPLLDTQYF. CDR3 nucleotides: TGTGCCAGCAGGCGATTCTTGGGGGGGCCGCTGTTGGATACGCAGTATTTT.

This chain links TRBV6-6 with TRBJ1-1; D uncertain. V was trimmed by 2 bases and J by 4 bases, leaving 8 bases between them. Germline lookup yields CDR1 MNHNY and CDR2 SVGAGI (reference sequence). The CDR3 consists of 13 residues. The CDR3 DNA sequence: TGTGCCAGCAGTTACCGGGGTAGCACTGAAGCTTTCTTT. The encoded protein is CASSYRGSTEAFF.

The chain joins TRBV5-1 to TRBJ1-2, with a possible D match to TRBD1 (5 bases). The CDR3 is made up of 13 amino acids. CDR1 SGHRS and CDR2 YFSETQ come from the germline V gene. The ends were cut back, 4 bases at V and 7 bases at J, with 14 bases in the middle. The CDR3 loop reads CASSPRGESGYTF. The CDR3 nucleotides read TGCGCCAGCAGCCCCCGGGGGGAATCTGGCTACACCTTC.